This is a list of T cell receptor beta chains from one sample in a study of identical twins. A single record per CDR3 protein comes from TCRdb applying MiXCR to the 5' RACE reads. The sample lists fewer than 350,000 distinct CDR3 sequences; more than 6.5% were seen once. The same specimen was also included in a second study, on yellow fever vaccine responses in identical twins.

Material for sequencing was memory (CD45RO+) T cells sorted from blood. These receptors came from a woman under 30 in good health. Both conserved end residues are part of each CDR3. A D gene is named only where the DNA matches it firmly. Some rows have no size entry. The others give once, few or many, or a class for an expanded clone.

size	length	V	J	D	DNA	CDR3
few	13	TRBV4-1	TRBJ2-7	-	TGCGCCAGCAGCCTTTTCAGGGATAACGAGCAGTACTTC	CASSLFRDNEQYF
few	15	TRBV5-1	TRBJ2-1	TRBD1	TGCGCCAGCAGCTTGTCCGGGACAGGGGTCGGAGAGCAGTTCTTC	CASSLSGTGVGEQFF
many	15	TRBV20-1	TRBJ2-4	TRBD1	TGCAGTGCGGGCAAGACAGGGCAACATAAAAACATTCAGTACTTC	CSAGKTGQHKNIQYF
many	14	TRBV6-4	TRBJ2-1	-	TGTGCCAGCAGTCCGGGACGCGAAGACAATGAGCAGTTCTTC	CASSPGREDNEQFF
-	14	TRBV20-1	TRBJ2-1	-	TGCAGTGCTAGCCGGAGTAGTAGCTACAATGAGCAGTTCTTC	CSASRSSSYNEQFF
many	13	TRBV12-3/TRBV12-4	TRBJ1-1	-	TGTGCCAGCAGTTTAGATGTGGACCGGGAAGCTTTCTTT	CASSLDVDREAFF
many	16	TRBV25-1	TRBJ2-5	-	TGTGCCAGCAGTGAACGGGTCACCCTCTGGGGAGAGACCCAGTACTTC	CASSERVTLWGETQYF
few	15	TRBV12-3/TRBV12-4	TRBJ1-6	-	TGTGCCAGCAGTAGGGGGGGCAGCTCCTATTCACCCCTCCACTTT	CASSRGGSSYSPLHF
few	12	TRBV2	TRBJ2-5	-	TGTGCCAGCAGTGGCTTCCAAGAGACCCAGTACTTC	CASSGFQETQYF
many	16	TRBV12-3/TRBV12-4	TRBJ1-5	-	TGTGCCAGCAGCCCACGAGTTGGTACGTTAAATCAGCCCCAGCATTTT	CASSPRVGTLNQPQHF
few	17	TRBV4-1	TRBJ2-1	-	TGCGCCAGCAGCCTGGGGGCCAAGGGGAGTATGGGCAATGAGCAGTTCTTC	CASSLGAKGSMGNEQFF
few	16	TRBV10-3	TRBJ2-6	-	TGTGCCATCTCCGGGAACAGGGCCTCTGGGGCCAACGTCCTGACTTTC	CAISGNRASGANVLTF
-	12	TRBV6-6	TRBJ2-3	-	TGTGCCAGCATCGGCCCTGACGATACGCAGTATTTT	CASIGPDDTQYF
few	15	TRBV9	TRBJ2-1	TRBD2	TGTGCCAGCAGCGTAGTCGGGGACTACTACAATGAGCAGTTCTTC	CASSVVGDYYNEQFF
few	16	TRBV3-1	TRBJ2-1	TRBD2	TGTGCCAGCAGCCCCGGGACTAGCGGAGCCTACAATGAGCAGTTCTTC	CASSPGTSGAYNEQFF
many	12	TRBV11-2	TRBJ1-2	-	TGTGCCAGCAGCTTAGTAGGGGATGGCTACACCTTC	CASSLVGDGYTF
many	17	TRBV5-1	TRBJ2-5	TRBD2	TGCGCCAGCAGCTTGGGGGCTAGCGGGGAAATACAAGAGACCCAGTACTTC	CASSLGASGEIQETQYF
few	14	TRBV3-1	TRBJ2-7	-	TGTGCCAGCAGCCACGGAACGGGGACCTACGAGCAGTACTTC	CASSHGTGTYEQYF
few	15	TRBV12-3/TRBV12-4	TRBJ2-2	-	TGTGCCAGCAGTTTAGTGGGGAAGAACACCGGGGAGCTGTTTTTT	CASSLVGKNTGELFF
many	19	TRBV28	TRBJ1-3	TRBD1	TGTGCCAGCAGTTTCTTTCCGGGACAGGGATTTCGGACTGGAAACACCATATATTTT	CASSFFPGQGFRTGNTIYF
many	17	TRBV6-1	TRBJ2-3	-	TGTGCCAGCACCCTTCGAGGGACGGGGGGCTTCACAGATACGCAGTATTTT	CASTLRGTGGFTDTQYF
many	13	TRBV12-3/TRBV12-4	TRBJ1-4	-	TGTGCCAGCAGTTTCAAAGGTAGCGAAAAACTGTTTTTT	CASSFKGSEKLFF
few	16	TRBV5-1	TRBJ2-2	TRBD2	TGCGCCAGCAGCTTGGGACTAGCGGAGGCCACCGGGGAGCTGTTTTTT	CASSLGLAEATGELFF
many	15	TRBV6-1	TRBJ2-3	TRBD2	TGTGCCAGCGGTGGTAAGCGGGGGTCCACAGATACGCAGTATTTT	CASGGKRGSTDTQYF
few	16	TRBV4-1	TRBJ1-4	-	TGCGCCAGCAGCCAAGAGACTAGGGTGGTTGGGGAAAAACTGTTTTTT	CASSQETRVVGEKLFF
many	16	TRBV29-1	TRBJ1-2	-	TGCAGCGTTGACGCCCTTTTTCAGGGTCTTAACTATGGCTACACCTTC	CSVDALFQGLNYGYTF
few	13	TRBV14	TRBJ1-5	TRBD1	TGTGCCAGCAGCGGACAGGCGAATCAGCCCCAGCATTTT	CASSGQANQPQHF
few	18	TRBV28	TRBJ2-1	TRBD2	TGTGCCAGCAGCGGACAGGGGATGACTAGCGGGAAGATGAATGAGCAGTTCTTC	CASSGQGMTSGKMNEQFF
few	16	TRBV7-9	TRBJ1-1	-	TGTGCCAGCAGCCCGCGTACGGTTGGGAGCGGCGGTGAAGCTTTCTTT	CASSPRTVGSGGEAFF
few	13	TRBV20-1	TRBJ2-2	-	TGCAGTGCTAGAGACCAGGGAGGAGGGGAGCTGTTTTTT	CSARDQGGGELFF
few	16	TRBV11-3	TRBJ2-3	TRBD1	TGTGCCAGCAGCGCCCGACAGGGGGCAAGAACAGATACGCAGTATTTT	CASSARQGARTDTQYF
many	15	TRBV7-2	TRBJ1-4	TRBD1	TGTGCCAGCAGGGGACAGGGCTCGACTAATGAAAAACTGTTTTTT	CASRGQGSTNEKLFF
many	11	TRBV5-1	TRBJ2-1	-	TGCGCCAGCAGCTTAAGGTATGAGCAGTTCTTC	CASSLRYEQFF
few	14	TRBV20-1	TRBJ1-3	-	TGCAGTGCTAGTCTCATCCAGGGAGGAAACACCATATATTTT	CSASLIQGGNTIYF
few	14	TRBV20-1	TRBJ2-1	-	TGCAGTGCTAGGGCCGTGAGCTCCTACAATGAGCAGTTCTTC	CSARAVSSYNEQFF
-	14	TRBV2	TRBJ1-4	-	TGTGCCAGCAGAAAAACAGCAACTAATGAAAAACTGTTTTTT	CASRKTATNEKLFF
-	14	TRBV5-5	TRBJ2-5	-	TGTGCCAGCAGCTCGGCGGCTATACAAGAGACCCAGTACTTC	CASSSAAIQETQYF
-	13	TRBV6-5	TRBJ2-1	-	TGTGCCAGCAGTTCACAGGCCCACAATGAGCAGTTCTTC	CASSSQAHNEQFF
many	14	TRBV5-6	TRBJ2-1	TRBD1	TGTGCCAGCAGCATGAGACAGGGGATCGATGAGCAGTTCTTC	CASSMRQGIDEQFF
many	15	TRBV7-9	TRBJ2-5	TRBD1	TGTGCCAGCAGCTTGGGACAGGGGAGCGGAGAGACCCAGTACTTC	CASSLGQGSGETQYF
-	17	TRBV20-1	TRBJ2-1	TRBD2	TGCTGCGCTCCAAAGGGAGGGTATTATAGCTCCTACAATGAGCAGTTCTTC	CCAPKGGYYSSYNEQFF
many	15	TRBV7-9	TRBJ2-5	TRBD2	TGTGCCAGCAGCCAGCAAGCGGGAGGTGGTGAGACCCAGTACTTC	CASSQQAGGGETQYF
many	18	TRBV7-8	TRBJ2-2	TRBD2	TGTGCCAGCAGCCTAAGGGCACTAGCGGGGGCGAACACCGGGGAGCTGTTTTTT	CASSLRALAGANTGELFF
-	19	TRBV11-1	TRBJ2-1	TRBD2	TGTGCCAGCAGCTTGGAGGGACTAGCGGGAGTACGCTCCTACAATGAGCAGTTCTTC	CASSLEGLAGVRSYNEQFF
-	17	TRBV6-1	TRBJ2-2	TRBD2	TGTGCCAGTTCAAAACTAGCGGGGGGTTCGAACACCGGGGAGCTGTTTTTT	CASSKLAGGSNTGELFF
few	13	TRBV14	TRBJ2-7	TRBD1	TGTGCCAGCAGCAACAGGGGGCGGGTCGAGCAGTACTTC	CASSNRGRVEQYF
few	13	TRBV29-1	TRBJ1-1	TRBD1	TGCAGCGTATGGGACAGTTTGAACACTGAAGCTTTCTTT	CSVWDSLNTEAFF
few	19	TRBV11-2	TRBJ2-2	TRBD2	TGTGCCAGCAGTCGTGGGACTAGCGGGGGGCGAAGCAGGGCCGGGGAGCTGTTTTTT	CASSRGTSGGRSRAGELFF
few	16	TRBV7-2	TRBJ2-7	-	TGTGCCAGCAGTTCACCTCCGGGACGGCGTGTCGACGAGCAGTACTTC	CASSSPPGRRVDEQYF
few	13	TRBV6-4	TRBJ2-1	-	TGTGCCAGCAGTGACGGCAGCAACAATGAGCAGTTCTTC	CASSDGSNNEQFF
few	17	TRBV5-1	TRBJ2-2	TRBD2	TGCGCCAGCAGCCCCGGGACTAGCGGGAGGTACACCGGGGAGCTGTTTTTT	CASSPGTSGRYTGELFF
-	15	TRBV18	TRBJ1-2	TRBD1	TGTGCTAGCTCACCCGACCAGACAGGGAGAGGAGGCTACACCTTC	CASSPDQTGRGGYTF
few	16	TRBV11-2	TRBJ2-1	TRBD2	TGTGCCAGCAGCTTCGGCAGAGCGGGAAGGAACAATGAGCAGTTCTTC	CASSFGRAGRNNEQFF
many	14	TRBV10-3	TRBJ2-1	-	TGTGCCATCAGTGCTACCAACCTGGGCGATGAGCAGTTCTTC	CAISATNLGDEQFF
many	17	TRBV15	TRBJ2-7	-	TGTGCCACCAGCAGACCGCCGGGGGGCGGAGGGGCCTACGAGCAGTACTTC	CATSRPPGGGGAYEQYF
many	15	TRBV28	TRBJ2-1	TRBD2	TGTGCCAGCAGGCTAGCGGGAGCAATCTACAATGAGCAGTTCTTC	CASRLAGAIYNEQFF
-	17	TRBV4-1	TRBJ2-4	TRBD2	TGCGCCAGCAGCCAAGATCGCGGGGGGGCCGCCAAAAACATTCAGTACTTC	CASSQDRGGAAKNIQYF
few	16	TRBV28	TRBJ2-3	TRBD2	TGTGCCAGCAGTTCTTATCTAGCGGGAGGAGGGGATACGCAGTATTTT	CASSSYLAGGGDTQYF
-	13	TRBV11-2	TRBJ1-2	-	TGTGCCAGCAGCTTAACCCAAAACTATGGCTACACCTTC	CASSLTQNYGYTF
-	13	TRBV29-1	TRBJ1-1	-	TGCAGCGTCGCTGACCTGGTGGGCACTGAAGCTTTCTTT	CSVADLVGTEAFF